This T cell receptor beta chain originates from a study of T-cell memory formation after mild COVID-19. TCRdb reprocessed the 5' RACE reads via MiXCR and lists one record per CDR3 protein. The sample lists 350,000 or so distinct CDR3 sequences; over 10% were seen once. CDR1 is MNHEY, CDR2 SMNVEV, per germline (reference sequence). After removal of 5 bases from V and 3 bases from J, the junction contained 6 bases not matched to a gene. The CDR3 covers 14 residues. This clonotype is a singleton in its sample. The sequenced material came from PBMCs or a T cell subset sorted from them (not recorded which). This rearrangement joins TRBV27 to TRBJ1-1; 7 bases agree with TRBD1. The sequence was obtained from a man between 18 and 35 years old who had mild COVID-19 (a few samples of this study predate the infection). Cell type and time point are not known. Here the CDR3 reads CASSAQGGDTEAFF. The CDR3, as DNA: TGTGCCAGCAGTGCTCAGGGGGGGGACACTGAAGCTTTCTTT.